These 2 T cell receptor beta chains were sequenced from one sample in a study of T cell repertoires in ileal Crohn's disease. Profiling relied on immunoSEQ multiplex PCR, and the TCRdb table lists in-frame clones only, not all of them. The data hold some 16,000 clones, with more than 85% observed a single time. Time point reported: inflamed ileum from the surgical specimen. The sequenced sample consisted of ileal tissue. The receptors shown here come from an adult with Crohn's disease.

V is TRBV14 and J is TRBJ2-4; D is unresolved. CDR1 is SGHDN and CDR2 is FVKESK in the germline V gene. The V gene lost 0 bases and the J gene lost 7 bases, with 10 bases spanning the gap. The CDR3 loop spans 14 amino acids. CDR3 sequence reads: CASSQDRQTNIQYF. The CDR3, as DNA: TGTGCCAGCAGCCAAGATCGGCAGACCAACATTCAGTACTTC.

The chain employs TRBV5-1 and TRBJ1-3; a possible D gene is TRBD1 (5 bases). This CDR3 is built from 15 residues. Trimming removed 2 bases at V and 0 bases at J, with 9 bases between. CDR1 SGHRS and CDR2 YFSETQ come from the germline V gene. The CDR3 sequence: CASSLGASSGNTIYF. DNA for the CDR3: TGCGCCAGCAGCTTAGGGGCCAGCTCTGGAAACACCATATATTTT.